The following is a T cell receptor (beta chain) sequence with its context. The authors' processing: Reference gene primer amplification gave nucleated cell count estimates. The method was immunoSEQ multiplex PCR; TCRdb's version includes in-frame clones alone and lacks a portion of them. Clone size and V and J calls were adopted from that table, with D and trimming inferred from the DNA. The table records over 300,000 clones, 80% to 90% of them present only once. The V gene end was trimmed by 4 bases and the J gene end by 5 bases; junction bases not matched to a gene: 14. CDR3 length: 18 residues. CDR1 is SGHAT and CDR2 is FQNNGV in the germline V gene. This sample is part of a study of blood T cell repertoires in COVID-19. Study details: The samples span acute and convalescent COVID-19 from the United States, Italy and Spain. The analysed material was cDNA or gDNA that came from T cells, B-cell-depleted T cells, or PBMCs.

The V call is TRBV11-2, the J call TRBJ2-1; 10 bases fit TRBD2. This clonotype originated in a man aged 40-55 years with acute or convalescent COVID-19. The source material was peripheral blood. For the CDR3, the DNA is TGTGCCAGCAGCTGGAGGAGGGTAATAGCGGGGGGACACAATGAGCAGTTCTTC. Amino acid sequence: CASSWRRVIAGGHNEQFF.